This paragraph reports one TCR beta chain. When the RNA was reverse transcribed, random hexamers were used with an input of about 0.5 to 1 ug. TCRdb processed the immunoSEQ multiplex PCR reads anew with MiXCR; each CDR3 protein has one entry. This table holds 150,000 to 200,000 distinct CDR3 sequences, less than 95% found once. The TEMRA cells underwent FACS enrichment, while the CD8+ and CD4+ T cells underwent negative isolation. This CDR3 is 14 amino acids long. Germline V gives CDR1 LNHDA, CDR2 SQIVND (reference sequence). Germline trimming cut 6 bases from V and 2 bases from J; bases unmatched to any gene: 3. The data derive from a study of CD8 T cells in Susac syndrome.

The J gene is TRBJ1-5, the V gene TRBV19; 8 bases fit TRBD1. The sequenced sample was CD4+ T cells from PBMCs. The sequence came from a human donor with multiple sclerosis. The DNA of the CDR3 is TGTGCCAGTAGACAGGGGGTACGCAATCAGCCCCAGCATTTT. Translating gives CASRQGVRNQPQHF.